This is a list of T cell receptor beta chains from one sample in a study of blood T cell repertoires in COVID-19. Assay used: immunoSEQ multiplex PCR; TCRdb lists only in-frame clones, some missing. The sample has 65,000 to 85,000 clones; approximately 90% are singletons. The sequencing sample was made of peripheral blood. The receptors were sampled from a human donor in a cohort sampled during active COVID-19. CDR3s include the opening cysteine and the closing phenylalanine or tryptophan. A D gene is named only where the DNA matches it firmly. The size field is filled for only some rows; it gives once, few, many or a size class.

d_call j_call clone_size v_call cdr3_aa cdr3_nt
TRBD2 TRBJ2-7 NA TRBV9 CASSGGEREALSYEQYF TGTGCCAGCAGCGGGGGGGAGCGGGAGGCCCTCTCCTACGAGCAGTACTTC
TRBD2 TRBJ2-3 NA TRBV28 CASSTGGITDTQYF TGTGCCAGCAGTACGGGGGGGATTACAGATACGCAGTATTTT
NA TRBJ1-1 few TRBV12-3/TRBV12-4 CASSFRGLGSWIF TGTGCCAGCAGTTTCAGGGGACTAGGAAGCTGGATCTTT
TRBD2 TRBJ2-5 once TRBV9 CASSVGLAEIETQYF TGTGCCAGCAGCGTAGGACTAGCGGAAATAGAGACCCAGTACTTC
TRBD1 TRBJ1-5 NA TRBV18 CASSRDSGNQPQHF TGTGCCAGCTCACGGGACAGCGGCAATCAGCCCCAGCATTTT
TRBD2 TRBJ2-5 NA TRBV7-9 CASSHRGGGEETQYF TGTGCCAGCAGTCACCGTGGCGGGGGTGAAGAGACCCAGTACTTC
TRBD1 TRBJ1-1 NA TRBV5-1 CASSPRDRANTEAFF TGCGCCAGCAGCCCTAGGGACAGGGCGAACACTGAAGCTTTCTTT
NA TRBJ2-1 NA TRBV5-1 CASRQGRGGDYNEQFF TGCGCCAGCAGGCAGGGCCGAGGGGGAGACTACAATGAGCAGTTCTTC
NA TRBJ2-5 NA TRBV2 CASTGGKNKETQYF TGTGCCAGCACCGGGGGTAAAAACAAAGAGACCCAGTACTTC
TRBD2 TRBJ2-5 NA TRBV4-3 CASSQVSGVKETQYF TGCGCCAGCAGCCAAGTTAGCGGGGTAAAAGAGACCCAGTACTTC
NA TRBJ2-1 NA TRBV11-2 CASSSPGTWVLHEQFF TGTGCCAGCAGCTCGCCAGGGACATGGGTTCTCCATGAGCAGTTCTTC
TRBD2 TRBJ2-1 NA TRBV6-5 CASRVGGPGEQFF TGTGCCAGCAGGGTGGGAGGGCCAGGGGAGCAGTTCTTC
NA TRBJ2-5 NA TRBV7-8 CASSPPRESRTTQYF TGTGCCAGCAGCCCCCCGAGGGAGAGCAGGACGACCCAGTACTTC
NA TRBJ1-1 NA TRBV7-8 CASSLGTVNTEAFF TGTGCCAGCAGCTTAGGGACAGTGAACACTGAAGCTTTCTTT
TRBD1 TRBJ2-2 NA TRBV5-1 CASSGQGALTGELFF TGCGCCAGCAGCGGCCAGGGGGCGCTTACCGGGGAGCTGTTTTTT
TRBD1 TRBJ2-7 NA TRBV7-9 CASSHRDRGSYEQYF TGTGCCAGCAGCCACCGGGACAGGGGTTCTTACGAGCAGTACTTC
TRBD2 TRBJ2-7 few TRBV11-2 CASSLESGGAAEQYF TGTGCCAGCAGCTTAGAGAGCGGGGGGGCCGCCGAGCAGTACTTC
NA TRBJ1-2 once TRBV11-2 CASSRQANYGYTF TGTGCCAGCTCAAGGCAGGCAAACTATGGCTACACCTTC
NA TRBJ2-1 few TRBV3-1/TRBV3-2 CASSHFSGNEQFF TGTGCCAGCAGCCACTTCAGCGGGAATGAGCAGTTCTTC
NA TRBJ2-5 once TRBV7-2 CASSREGGQETQYF TGTGCCAGCAGCCGCGAGGGCGGACAAGAGACCCAGTACTTC
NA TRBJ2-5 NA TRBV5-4 CASSSDNQETQYF TGTGCCAGCAGCTCGGACAACCAAGAGACCCAGTACTTC
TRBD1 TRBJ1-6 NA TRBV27 CASSSPRQGSSYNSPLHF TGTGCCAGCAGTTCACCGAGACAGGGGAGCTCCTATAATTCACCCCTCCACTTT
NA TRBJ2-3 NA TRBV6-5 CASSYSGLDTDTQYF TGTGCCAGCAGTTACAGCGGACTCGACACAGATACGCAGTATTTT